What follows are 26 T cell receptor beta chains derived from one specimen sequenced in a study of response to subunit inactivated influenza vaccine. Using its own MiXCR run on the RT-PCR reads, TCRdb lists one record per CDR3 protein. The table has about 540,000 distinct CDR3 sequences, 20% to 25% seen once. These data also formed part of another study, on T cells expressing NK-cell markers. That report adds: The authors generated TCR beta cDNA through 5'RACE template switching with UMIs.

This specimen consisted of CD4+ T cells sorted from PBMCs, obtained roughly 12 days after vaccination. Receptor source: a man aged 50-60 years who received an inactivated influenza vaccine.

This rearrangement joins TRBV5-1 to TRBJ1-4, with a tentative D call TRBD1 (5 bases). V was trimmed by 1 base and J by 7 bases, leaving 23 bases between them. CDR1 and CDR2 (germline): SGHRS, YFSETQ. CDR3 length: 18 residues. The CDR3 protein is CASSLSTLRAGRGEKLFF. The CDR3 DNA follows: TGCGCCAGCAGCTTGTCCACTCTCCGTGCGGGGAGGGGTGAAAAACTGTTTTTT.

This clonotype was counted only a few times. J is TRBJ2-5 and V is TRBV7-2; the match to TRBD2 covers 7 bases. V trimming: 5 bases; J trimming: 5 bases; junction bases outside the gene matches: 8. The germline gives CDR1 SGHTA, CDR2 FQGNSA. The CDR3 runs 14 residues. The CDR3 DNA is TGTGCCAGCAGCCGTGCGGGAGTACGGGAGACCCAGTACTTC. It is translated as CASSRAGVRETQYF.

This clonotype was detected only a few times. The chain carries TRBV3-1 and TRBJ2-1; D might be TRBD2 (6 bases). The CDR3 consists of 14 residues. Germline values: CDR1 LGHDT, CDR2 YNNKEL (reference sequence). The V gene lost 3 bases and the J gene lost 8 bases, with 14 bases spanning the gap. The CDR3 sequence is CASSQTGLNDEQFF. CDR3 bases: TGTGCCAGCAGCCAGACCGGACTAAACGATGAGCAGTTCTTC.

This clonotype occurred a few times. The chain joins TRBV3-1 to TRBJ1-2; possible D gene TRBD1, 6 bases. There are 16 residues in the CDR3. Germline CDR1 and CDR2: LGHDT and YNNKEL (reference sequence). Between the trimmed V and J ends, which lost 4 bases and 0 bases, there was a span of 15 bases. As DNA, the CDR3 is TGTGCCAGCAGCCCGCTCCTAAGGACAGCTAACTATGGCTACACCTTC. It encodes CASSPLLRTANYGYTF.

This chain joins TRBV9 and TRBJ2-7; 7 bases are a match to TRBD2. Germline V gene data show CDR1 as SGDLS and CDR2 as YYNGEE. This CDR3 has 15 residues. V trimming: 3 bases; J trimming: 3 bases; junction bases outside the gene matches: 9. This CDR3 reads CASSAGAGADYEQYF. For the CDR3, the DNA is TGTGCCAGCAGCGCCGGGGCGGGAGCCGACTACGAGCAGTACTTC.

This clonotype was seen only a few times. The rearrangement uses TRBV6-2 or TRBV6-3 and TRBJ2-1, with a weak D call TRBD1 (5 bases). With 7 bases removed from V and 0 bases from J, the gap between germline ends came to 19 bases. The CDR3 length is 17 residues. Germline V gene sequence: CDR1 MNHEY, CDR2 SVGEGT. The DNA of the CDR3 is TGTGCCAGCAAGGTATGGGGCGAAACCAGCTCCTACAATGAGCAGTTCTTC. Residues: CASKVWGETSSYNEQFF.

The table lists this clonotype with a few counts. This chain links TRBV5-1 with TRBJ1-6; D possibly corresponds to TRBD1 (5 bases). Looked up from germline, CDR1 is SGHRS and CDR2 is YFSETQ. V dropped 0 bases and J dropped 7 bases, with 14 bases sitting between them. CDR3 size: 16 residues. The CDR3 DNA follows: TGCGCCAGCAGCTTGGGTGGGGCCACCGGGAATTCACCCCTCCACTTT. The encoded protein is CASSLGGATGNSPLHF.

This chain joins TRBV15 and TRBJ2-3; D is perhaps TRBD1 or TRBD2 (6 bases each). The V end lost 5 bases, the J end lost 3 bases, and 18 bases lay between the germline ends. Looked up from germline, CDR1 is LNHNV and CDR2 is YYDKDF (reference sequence). The CDR3 has 16 residues. In DNA, the CDR3 is TGTGCCACCAGCTTGGAGGCAGGGGCGGGGACAGATACGCAGTATTTT. Encoded protein: CATSLEAGAGTDTQYF.

V is TRBV7-9 and J is TRBJ2-2; D perhaps matches TRBD1 (6 bases). The CDR3 spans 14 residues. The germline gives CDR1 SEHNR, CDR2 FQNEAQ (reference sequence). V lost 5 bases, J lost 5 bases, and 12 bases lay in between. CDR3 protein: CASSAWTATGELFF. CDR3 DNA: TGTGCCAGCAGCGCATGGACAGCTACCGGGGAGCTGTTTTTT.

The V gene is TRBV5-1, the J gene TRBJ2-2, with 9 bases matching TRBD1. Germline trimming cut 4 bases from V and 4 bases from J; bases unmatched to any gene: 8. CDR1 and CDR2 (germline): SGHRS, YFSETQ. The CDR3 has 16 amino acids. In DNA form, the CDR3 reads TGCGCCAGCAGCCGCCGGGACAGGGTTCTCACCGGGGAGCTGTTTTTT. This encodes CASSRRDRVLTGELFF.

This clonotype was detected a few times. The genes are TRBV3-1 and TRBJ2-1, with D possibly TRBD2 on 6 matching bases. Per germline, CDR1 LGHDT and CDR2 YNNKEL (reference sequence). CDR3 length: 11 amino acids. The V end lost 1 base, the J end lost 12 bases, and 7 bases lay between the germline ends. For the CDR3, the DNA is TGTGCCAGCAGCCAAGCCGGGGGGCAGTTCTTC. Protein: CASSQAGGQFF.

The chain is built from TRBV5-1 and TRBJ2-5; D is ambiguous. The CDR3 contains 14 residues. The ends were cut back, 1 base at V and 4 bases at J, with 11 bases in the middle. Germline V lookup: CDR1 SGHRS, CDR2 YFSETQ. CDR3 DNA: TGCGCCAGCAGCTTGCAATCATCCGGAGAGACCCAGTACTTC. Translated, it gives CASSLQSSGETQYF.

This clonotype was detected a few times. The chain couples TRBV6-2 or TRBV6-3 to TRBJ2-1; TRBD2 might be the D (6 bases). V was shortened by 0 bases and J by 0 bases, with 15 bases between the two germline ends. Germline loops: CDR1 MNHEY, CDR2 SVGEGT. The CDR3 spans 18 residues. CDR3 sequence (DNA): TGTGCCAGCAGTTACTCGCCCCTAGCGCCAAGCTCCTACAATGAGCAGTTCTTC. The encoded protein is CASSYSPLAPSSYNEQFF.

This clonotype was recorded many times. The chain employs TRBV12-3 or TRBV12-4 and TRBJ1-2; TRBD1 aligns across 8 bases. CDR3 length: 15 residues. Losses at the gene ends were 1 base for V and 0 bases for J; bases not matched to a gene: 1. The CDR3 reads CASSLGTGTNYGYTF. The CDR3 DNA reads TGTGCCAGCAGTTTAGGGACAGGGACTAACTATGGCTACACCTTC.

This clonotype was recorded a few times. The chain employs TRBV20-1 and TRBJ2-1; tentatively, D is TRBD1 or TRBD2 (5 bases each). The CDR3 extends over 14 amino acids. CDR1 and CDR2 (germline): DFQATT, SNEGSKA (reference sequence). Trimming stripped 4 bases from V and 8 bases from J, with 18 bases between. The CDR3 protein is CSATTGRRKDEQFF. The CDR3 region has the DNA TGCAGTGCTACTACGGGACGCCGAAAGGATGAGCAGTTCTTC.

The V call is TRBV6-2 or TRBV6-3, the J call TRBJ2-4, with TRBD1 matching over 7 bases. V gave up 6 bases and J gave up 0 bases; unmatched junction bases: 5. The CDR3 spans 15 residues. The germline V gene has CDR1 MNHEY and CDR2 SVGEGT. The CDR3: CASSSGQLAKNIQYF. As DNA, the CDR3 is TGTGCCAGCAGCTCGGGACAGCTAGCCAAAAACATTCAGTACTTC.

CDR3 DNA: TGCAGCGTTCGAGGGTGGAACACTGAAGCTTTCTTT. It is translated as CSVRGWNTEAFF. The V call is TRBV29-1, the J call TRBJ1-1; D remains ambiguous. V was clipped by 5 bases and J by 1 base, with 8 bases between them. The germline V gene has CDR1 SQVTM and CDR2 ANQGSEA. The CDR3 covers 12 residues.

In its sample, this clonotype was seen a few times. This chain connects TRBV27 to TRBJ2-7; 7 bases align to TRBD2. V trimming: 2 bases; J trimming: 8 bases; junction bases outside the gene matches: 9. The CDR3 totals 14 residues. Looked up from germline, CDR1 is MNHEY and CDR2 is SMNVEV (reference sequence). CDR3 in amino acids: CASSLAGEGSKQYF. The CDR3 bases are TGTGCCAGCAGTTTAGCGGGGGAAGGGTCCAAGCAGTACTTC.

This clonotype was detected only a few times. V usage is TRBV9 and J usage is TRBJ2-1, with D unresolved. The germline CDR1 and CDR2 sequences are SGDLS and YYNGEE. There are 12 residues in the CDR3. V lost 0 bases and J lost 8, with 6 bases in between. The CDR3 nucleotides are TGTGCCAGCAGCGTAGGGGTCGATGAGCAGTTCTTC. It specifies CASSVGVDEQFF.

This chain uses TRBV4-2 with TRBJ2-4; D assignment may be TRBD1 or TRBD2 (7 bases each). Trimming took off 4 bases at V and 3 bases at J, with 13 bases between the two ends. This CDR3 has 15 amino acids. Germline loops: CDR1 LGHNA, CDR2 YNFKEQ. DNA of the CDR3: TGTGCCAGCAGCCCTTTCAGGGGGGGCAAAAACATTCAGTACTTC. Encoded protein: CASSPFRGGKNIQYF.

This clonotype was counted between two and nine times. J is TRBJ2-1 and V is TRBV20-1; D gene unclear. There are 15 residues in the CDR3. Trimming left V 0 bases short and J 0 bases short, with 9 bases between. Germline loops: CDR1 DFQATT, CDR2 SNEGSKA (reference sequence). CDR3 loop: CSARDVTLSYNEQFF. CDR3 DNA: TGCAGTGCTAGAGATGTGACTCTCTCCTACAATGAGCAGTTCTTC.

The J gene is TRBJ1-2, the V gene TRBV20-1; the D gene is possibly TRBD1 (6 bases). CDR1 and CDR2 from the germline V gene are DFQATT and SNEGSKA (reference sequence). Between the trimmed V and J ends, which lost 3 bases and 6 bases, there was a span of 23 bases. The CDR3 has 16 amino acids. CDR3 DNA: TGCAGTGCTAGGTCGCCGACAGGTCTGGTTTGGGATGGCTACACCTTC. This codes for CSARSPTGLVWDGYTF.

The chain uses TRBV7-2 and TRBJ1-2, with D possibly TRBD1 on 5 matching bases. Trimming cost V 2 bases and J 4 bases, with 14 bases left between them. This CDR3 is 15 amino acids long. Looked up from germline, CDR1 is SGHTA and CDR2 is FQGNSA. The CDR3: CASSLIQGVSYGYTF. The CDR3 region has the DNA TGTGCCAGCAGCTTAATCCAGGGAGTAAGCTATGGCTACACCTTC.

The V call is TRBV20-1, the J call TRBJ2-1, with D tentatively TRBD2 (5 bases). The CDR3 totals 15 residues. The germline gives CDR1 DFQATT, CDR2 SNEGSKA (reference sequence). V was pared by 6 bases and J by 7 bases, with 22 bases between. CDR3 coding DNA: TGCAGTGCGGACCCGGGGTTGGGTGTCGGAAATGAGCAGTTCTTC. This translates into CSADPGLGVGNEQFF.

J is TRBJ2-7 and V is TRBV7-9; 9 positions match TRBD2. Germline-derived CDR1 and CDR2 are SEHNR and FQNEAQ (reference sequence). The CDR3 runs 16 residues. V lost 5 bases, J lost 3 bases, and 11 bases stayed unmatched. CDR3 nucleotides: TGTGCCAGCAGCCCTAGTGCTAGCGGGATACGCTACGAGCAGTACTTC. This encodes CASSPSASGIRYEQYF.

The chain uses TRBV7-2 and TRBJ2-5, with D hard to call. V lost 1 base to trimming and J lost 1 base, with 10 bases between them. The CDR3 runs to 15 residues. CDR1 is SGHTA and CDR2 is FQGNSA in the germline V gene. CDR3 region: CASSLGGGFQETQYF. The CDR3 DNA follows: TGTGCCAGCAGCTTAGGCGGCGGTTTCCAAGAGACCCAGTACTTC.